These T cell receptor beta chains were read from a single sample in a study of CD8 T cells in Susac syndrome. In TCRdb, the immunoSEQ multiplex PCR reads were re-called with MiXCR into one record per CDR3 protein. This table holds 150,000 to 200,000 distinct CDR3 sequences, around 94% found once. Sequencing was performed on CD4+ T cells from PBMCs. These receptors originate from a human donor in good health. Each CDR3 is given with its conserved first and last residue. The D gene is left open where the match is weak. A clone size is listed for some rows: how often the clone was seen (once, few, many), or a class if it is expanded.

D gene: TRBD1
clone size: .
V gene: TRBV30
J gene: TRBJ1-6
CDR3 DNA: TGTGCCTGGAGCGCGGGAACAGGGGGCAATTCACCCCTCCACTTT
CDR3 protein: CAWSAGTGGNSPLHF

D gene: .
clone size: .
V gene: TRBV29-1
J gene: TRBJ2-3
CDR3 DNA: TGCAGCGTTGGGGAACAGGGAGGTACGCAGTATTTT
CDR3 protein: CSVGEQGGTQYF

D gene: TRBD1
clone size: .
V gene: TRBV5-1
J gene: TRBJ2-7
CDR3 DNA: TGCGCCAGCAGCTCGGGACAGGGGGACGAGCAGTACTTC
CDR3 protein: CASSSGQGDEQYF

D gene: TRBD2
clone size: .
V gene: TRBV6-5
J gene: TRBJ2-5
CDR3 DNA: TGTGCCAGCAGTTACTCTATGTCTAGCGGGGGGATCCAAGAGACCCAGTACTTC
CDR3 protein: CASSYSMSSGGIQETQYF

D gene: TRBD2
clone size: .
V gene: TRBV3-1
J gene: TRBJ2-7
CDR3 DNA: TGTGCCAGCAGCCACCTCGGGACTAGCCCGGACGAGCAGTACTTC
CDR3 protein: CASSHLGTSPDEQYF

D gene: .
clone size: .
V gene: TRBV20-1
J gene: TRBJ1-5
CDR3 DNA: TGCAGTGCTAGATTAGACAGAAATCAGCCCCAGCATTTT
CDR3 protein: CSARLDRNQPQHF

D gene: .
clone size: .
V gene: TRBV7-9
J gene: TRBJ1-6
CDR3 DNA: TGTGCCAGCAGCCCGGTTGGGTACGGTAATCCCCTCCACTTT
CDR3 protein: CASSPVGYGNPLHF

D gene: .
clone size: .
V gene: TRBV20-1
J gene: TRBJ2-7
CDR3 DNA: TGCAGTGCTGCCACAGGGGAGGAATACGAGCAGTACTTC
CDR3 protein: CSAATGEEYEQYF

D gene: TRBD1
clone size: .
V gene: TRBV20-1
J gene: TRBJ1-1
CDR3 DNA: TGCAGTGCTAGGGGGACAGGGAGAAATGGAGCTTTCTTT
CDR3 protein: CSARGTGRNGAFF

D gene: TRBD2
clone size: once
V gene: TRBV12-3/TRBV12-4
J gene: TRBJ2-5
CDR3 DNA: TGTGCCAGCAGTTTTGGCCTGACTAGCGGGGTGGAGACCCAGTACTTC
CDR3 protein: CASSFGLTSGVETQYF

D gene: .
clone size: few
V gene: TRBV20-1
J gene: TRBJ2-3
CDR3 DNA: TGCAGTGCTAGAACGGGGGGCACAGATACGCAGTATTTT
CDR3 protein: CSARTGGTDTQYF

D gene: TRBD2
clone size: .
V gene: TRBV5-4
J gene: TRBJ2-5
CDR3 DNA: TGTGCCAGCAGCTTGGCGCGGGGGGACCAAGAGACCCAGTACTTC
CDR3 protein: CASSLARGDQETQYF

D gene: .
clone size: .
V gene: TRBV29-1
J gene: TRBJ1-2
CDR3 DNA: TGCAGCGTTGAGATCTTCGATGGCTACACCTTC
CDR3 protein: CSVEIFDGYTF

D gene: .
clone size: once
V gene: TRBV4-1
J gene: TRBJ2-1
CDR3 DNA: TGCGCCGAATCGGGGGCGATCTCCTACAATGAGCAGTTCTTC
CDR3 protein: CAESGAISYNEQFF

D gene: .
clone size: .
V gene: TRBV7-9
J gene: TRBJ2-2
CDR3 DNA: TGTGCCAGCAGACCGATGGAGTTGGCCGGGGAGCTGTTTTTT
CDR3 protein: CASRPMELAGELFF

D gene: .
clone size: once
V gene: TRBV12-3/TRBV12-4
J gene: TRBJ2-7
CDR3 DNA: TGTGCCAGCAGCCGGACCTGGTTCTACGAGCAGTACTTC
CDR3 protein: CASSRTWFYEQYF

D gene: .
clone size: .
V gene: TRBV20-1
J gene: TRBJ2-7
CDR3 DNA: TGCAGTGCTAGAAGAGGGGGGACCTCCTACGAGCAGTACTTC
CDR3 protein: CSARRGGTSYEQYF

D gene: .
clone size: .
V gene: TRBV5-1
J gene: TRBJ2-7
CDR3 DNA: TGCGCCAGCAGCTGGGGTGTCGGGGTCTCCTACGAGCAGTACTTC
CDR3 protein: CASSWGVGVSYEQYF

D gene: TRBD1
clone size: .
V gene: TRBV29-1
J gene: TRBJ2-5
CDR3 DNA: TGCAGCGTTTCGAACAGGGGCCTGGAGACCCAGTACTTC
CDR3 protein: CSVSNRGLETQYF

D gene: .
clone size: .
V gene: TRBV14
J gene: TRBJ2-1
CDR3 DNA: TGTGCCAGCAGCGGGGGGGCCGGGAAGCAGTTCTTC
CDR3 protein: CASSGGAGKQFF

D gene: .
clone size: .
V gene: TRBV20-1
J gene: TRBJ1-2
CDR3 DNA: TGCAGTGCTCCCACGATAAACTATGGCTACACCTTC
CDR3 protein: CSAPTINYGYTF

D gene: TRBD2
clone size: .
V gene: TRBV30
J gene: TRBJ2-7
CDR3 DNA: TGTGCCTGGAGTCCCCGGAGGCGGGGGGCGTACGAGCAGTACTTC
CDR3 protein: CAWSPRRRGAYEQYF

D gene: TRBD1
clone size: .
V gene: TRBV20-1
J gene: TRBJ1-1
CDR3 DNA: TGCAGTGCGGGGGGACAGGTGAACACTGAAGCTTTCTTT
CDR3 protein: CSAGGQVNTEAFF

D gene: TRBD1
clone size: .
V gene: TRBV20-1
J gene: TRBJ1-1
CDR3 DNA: TGCAGTGCTAGAGGTGGACAGGGCGGAACTGAAGCTTTCTTT
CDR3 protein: CSARGGQGGTEAFF

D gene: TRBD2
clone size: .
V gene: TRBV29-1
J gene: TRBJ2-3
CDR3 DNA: TGCAGCGTTGCGTTAGCGGGGAGCACAGATACGCAGTATTTT
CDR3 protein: CSVALAGSTDTQYF

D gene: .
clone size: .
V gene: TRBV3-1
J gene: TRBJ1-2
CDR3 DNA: TGTGCCAGCAGCCAAGGGGGCAGGGTGGATGGCTACACCTTC
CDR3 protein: CASSQGGRVDGYTF

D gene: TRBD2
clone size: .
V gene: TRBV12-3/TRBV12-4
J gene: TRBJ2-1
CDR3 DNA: TGTGCCAGCAGTTTTAGCGGGGGGAGTCCTGAGCAGTTCTTC
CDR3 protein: CASSFSGGSPEQFF

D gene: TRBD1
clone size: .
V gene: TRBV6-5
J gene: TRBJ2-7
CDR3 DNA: TGTGCCAGCAGTGCTATGGGGCAGGGGGCCTACGAGCAGTACTTC
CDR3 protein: CASSAMGQGAYEQYF

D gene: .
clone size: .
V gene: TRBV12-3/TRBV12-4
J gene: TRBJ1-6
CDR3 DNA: TGTGCCAGCAGTTTGTCGGGGAATGGGAATTCACCCCTCCACTTT
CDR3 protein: CASSLSGNGNSPLHF

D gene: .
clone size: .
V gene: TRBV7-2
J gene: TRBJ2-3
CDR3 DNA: TGTGCCAGCAGCTTAGTTTCGTTCAAGGATACGCAGTATTTT
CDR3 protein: CASSLVSFKDTQYF

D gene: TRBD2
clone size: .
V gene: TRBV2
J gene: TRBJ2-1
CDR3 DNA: TGTGCCAGCAGTGCCATGACTAGCGGGGGAACTTCTGAGCAGTTCTTC
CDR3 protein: CASSAMTSGGTSEQFF

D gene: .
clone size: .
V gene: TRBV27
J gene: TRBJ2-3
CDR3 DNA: TGTGCCACCCGTGGGAGGACAGATACGCAGTATTTT
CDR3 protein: CATRGRTDTQYF

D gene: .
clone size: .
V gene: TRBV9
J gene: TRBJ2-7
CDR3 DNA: TGTGCCAGCAGCGTCGCTCCCGAAAGGGGCGACGAGCAGTACTTC
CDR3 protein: CASSVAPERGDEQYF

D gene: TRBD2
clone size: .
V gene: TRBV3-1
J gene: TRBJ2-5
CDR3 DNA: TGTGCCAGCACCTTCGAGGAGCGGGGGAAGACCCAGTACTTC
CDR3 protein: CASTFEERGKTQYF

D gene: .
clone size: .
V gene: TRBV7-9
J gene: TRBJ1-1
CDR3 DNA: TGTGCCAGCAGCTTAGACAGGGTCGGCACTGAAGCTTTCTTT
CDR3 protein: CASSLDRVGTEAFF

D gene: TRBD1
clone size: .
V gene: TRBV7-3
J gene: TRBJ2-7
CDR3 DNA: TGTGCCAGCAGCGTGGGACAGGTAGGCGAGCAGTACTTC
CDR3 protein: CASSVGQVGEQYF

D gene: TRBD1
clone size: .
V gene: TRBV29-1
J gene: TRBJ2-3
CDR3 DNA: TGCAGCGGCGGGACAGGGGTCCCAGATACGCAGTATTTT
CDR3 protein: CSGGTGVPDTQYF

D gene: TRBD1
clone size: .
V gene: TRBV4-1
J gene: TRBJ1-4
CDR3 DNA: TGCGCCAGCACCGGACAGGGACGAGAAAAACTGTTTTTT
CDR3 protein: CASTGQGREKLFF

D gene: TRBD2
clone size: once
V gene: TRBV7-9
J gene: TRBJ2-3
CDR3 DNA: TGTGCCAGCAGCTTATGGACTAGCGGGGGGCCTCATACGCAGTATTTT
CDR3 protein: CASSLWTSGGPHTQYF

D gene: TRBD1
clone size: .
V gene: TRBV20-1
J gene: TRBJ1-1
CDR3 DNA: TGCAGTGTTAAGACAGGGCTGAACACTGAAGCTTTCTTT
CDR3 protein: CSVKTGLNTEAFF

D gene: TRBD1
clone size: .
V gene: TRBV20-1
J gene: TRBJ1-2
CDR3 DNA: TGCAGTGCTCAAGACAGGGCGGCCGGCTATGGCTACACCTTC
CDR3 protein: CSAQDRAAGYGYTF

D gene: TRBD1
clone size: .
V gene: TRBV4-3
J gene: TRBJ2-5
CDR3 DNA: TGCGCCAGCAGCCAAGAACCCCTGACAGGGTCGGAGACCCAGTACTTC
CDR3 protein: CASSQEPLTGSETQYF

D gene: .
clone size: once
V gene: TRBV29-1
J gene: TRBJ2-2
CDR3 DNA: TGCAGCGTTTGGACGGGGACGGGCACCGGGGAGCTGTTTTTT
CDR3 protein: CSVWTGTGTGELFF

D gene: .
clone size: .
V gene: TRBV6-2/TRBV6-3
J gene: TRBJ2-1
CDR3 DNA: TGTGCCACCCTTCGAAGTAATGAGCAGTTCTTC
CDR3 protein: CATLRSNEQFF

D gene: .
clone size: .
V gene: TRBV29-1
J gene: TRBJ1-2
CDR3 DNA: TGCAGCGTTGAATCAAGGGGAGCTAACTATGGCTACACCTTC
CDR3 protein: CSVESRGANYGYTF

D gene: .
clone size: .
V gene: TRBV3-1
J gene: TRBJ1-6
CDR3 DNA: TGTGCCAGCAGCCTGTGGGAGCACTATAATTCACCCCTCCACTTT
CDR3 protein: CASSLWEHYNSPLHF